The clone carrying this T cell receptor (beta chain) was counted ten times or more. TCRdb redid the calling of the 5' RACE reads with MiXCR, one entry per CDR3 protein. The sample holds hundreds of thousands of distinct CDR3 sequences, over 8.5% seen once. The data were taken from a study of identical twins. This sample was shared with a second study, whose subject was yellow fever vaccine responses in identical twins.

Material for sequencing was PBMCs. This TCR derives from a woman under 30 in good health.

This chain's CDR3 is CATSEGVRETQYF. DNA of the CDR3: TGTGCCACCAGTGAGGGTGTTCGAGAGACCCAGTACTTC. The J gene is TRBJ2-5, the V gene TRBV24-1; D call uncertain. The germline CDR1 and CDR2 sequences are KGHDR and SFDVKD. This CDR3 region has 13 residues. The V and J ends lost 4 bases and 4 bases respectively, with 9 bases between them.